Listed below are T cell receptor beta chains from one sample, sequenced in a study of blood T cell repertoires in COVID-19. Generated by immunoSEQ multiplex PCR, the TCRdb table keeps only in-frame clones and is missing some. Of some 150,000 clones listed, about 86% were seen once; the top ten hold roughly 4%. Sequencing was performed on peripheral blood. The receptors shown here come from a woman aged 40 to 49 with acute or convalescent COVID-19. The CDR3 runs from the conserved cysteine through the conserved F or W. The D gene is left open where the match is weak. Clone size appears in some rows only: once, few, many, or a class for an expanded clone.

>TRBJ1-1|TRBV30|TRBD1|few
TGTGCCTGGAGCGTCGACAGGGCTGAAGCTTTCTTT
CAWSVDRAEAFF
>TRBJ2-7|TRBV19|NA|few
TGTGCCAGTACCTCATCTCTAGGTTCATACTACGAGCAGTACTTC
CASTSSLGSYYEQYF
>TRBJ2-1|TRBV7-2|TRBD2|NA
TGTGCCAGCAGCTTAGTTAACGGGGGGGAGCAGTTCTTC
CASSLVNGGEQFF
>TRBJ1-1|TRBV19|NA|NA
TGTGCCACCTCACGGAGAAGCATGAACACTGAAGCTTTCTTT
CATSRRSMNTEAFF
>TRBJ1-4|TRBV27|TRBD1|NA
TGTGCCAGCAGTTCCCTGACAGGGGATCAAGAAAAACTGTTTTTT
CASSSLTGDQEKLFF
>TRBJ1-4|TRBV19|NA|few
TGTGCCAGTAACCGGCCGGAATCAGGTGAAAAACTGTTTTTT
CASNRPESGEKLFF
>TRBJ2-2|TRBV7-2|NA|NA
TGTGCCAGCAGCTTAATGCGGGGATACACCGGGGAGCTGTTTTTT
CASSLMRGYTGELFF
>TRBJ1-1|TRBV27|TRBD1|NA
TGTGCCAGCAGTCTTGACAGGGCGTGGAACACTGAAGCTTTCTTT
CASSLDRAWNTEAFF
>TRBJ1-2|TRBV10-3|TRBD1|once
TGTGCCATCAGGCCGGACAGGGAAGGGGGCTACACCTTC
CAIRPDREGGYTF
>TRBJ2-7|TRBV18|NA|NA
TGTGCCAGCTCACAGGGACTCGACGTCGCCTACGAGCAGTACTTC
CASSQGLDVAYEQYF
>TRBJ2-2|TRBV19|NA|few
TGTGCCAGCCTCTATTTGGGGGAGCTGTTTTTT
CASLYLGELFF
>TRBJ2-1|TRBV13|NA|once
TGTGCCAGCAGCCATATTGGGGACTGGATCTACAATGAGCAGTTCTTC
CASSHIGDWIYNEQFF
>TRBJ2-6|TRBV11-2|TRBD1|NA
TGTGCCAGCAGCTACGGACAGGGGGCTGGGGCCAACGTCCTGACTTTC
CASSYGQGAGANVLTF
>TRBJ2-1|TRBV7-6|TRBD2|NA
TGTGCCAGCAGCTCCCGACTAGCGGGAAACTACAATGAGCAGTTCTTC
CASSSRLAGNYNEQFF
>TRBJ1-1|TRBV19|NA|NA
TGTGCCAGTAGTATTGATATGGGGGGGTACACTGAAGCTTTCTTT
CASSIDMGGYTEAFF
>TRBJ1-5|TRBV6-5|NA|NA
TGTGCCTGCCGGGGAGGAGAGTACAATCAGCCCCAGCATTTT
CACRGGEYNQPQHF
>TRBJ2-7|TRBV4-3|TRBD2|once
TGCGCCAGCAGCCAAGATACCCCTAGAGGGCTAGCGGGAGGGCTCTACGAGCAGTACTTC
CASSQDTPRGLAGGLYEQYF
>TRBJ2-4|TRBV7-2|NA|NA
TGTGCCAGCAGCTTAGGGGACCGGGACTTCCAGTACTTC
CASSLGDRDFQYF
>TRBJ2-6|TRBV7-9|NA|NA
TGTGCCAGCAGCTTTCAATCCGGGCACAGGGAAACCGGGGCCAACGTCCTGACTTTC
CASSFQSGHRETGANVLTF
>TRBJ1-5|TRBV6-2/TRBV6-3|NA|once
TGTGCCAGCAGTTACTCGATTGAGTATCAGCCCCAGCATTTT
CASSYSIEYQPQHF
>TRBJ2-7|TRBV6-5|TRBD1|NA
TGTGCCAGCAGGGGACAGTCTCCCTACGAGCAGTACTTC
CASRGQSPYEQYF
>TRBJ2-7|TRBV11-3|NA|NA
TGTGCCAGCAGCTTAGGGGGACAAGCCTACGAGCAGTACTTC
CASSLGGQAYEQYF
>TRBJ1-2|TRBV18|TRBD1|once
TGTGCCAGCTCACCACAGCAGGGTCTGGACAGGGCTAACTATGGCTACACCTTC
CASSPQQGLDRANYGYTF
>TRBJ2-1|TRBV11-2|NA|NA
TGTGCCAGCAGCCCGATCGAAGGGACATTGGATGAGCAGTTCTTC
CASSPIEGTLDEQFF
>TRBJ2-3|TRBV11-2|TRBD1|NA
TGTGCCAGCAGCTTAATTCACGGGACAGGGGTCACAGATACGCAGTATTTT
CASSLIHGTGVTDTQYF
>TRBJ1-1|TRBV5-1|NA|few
TGCGCCAGCAGCTTGTCCAGAGGCGGGACTAACACTGAAGCTTTCTTT
CASSLSRGGTNTEAFF
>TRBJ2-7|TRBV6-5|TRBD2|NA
TGTGCCAGCAGTTCCCCCGGGAGGACTACCTACGAGCAGTACTTC
CASSSPGRTTYEQYF
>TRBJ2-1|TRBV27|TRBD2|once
TGTGCCAGCAGTTCGATAGCGGGGATCTCCTACAATGAGCAGTTCTTC
CASSSIAGISYNEQFF
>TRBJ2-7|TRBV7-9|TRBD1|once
TGTGCCAGCAGCTTAGGTTCTCACAGGGGGCGAGGCAACGAGCAGTACTTC
CASSLGSHRGRGNEQYF
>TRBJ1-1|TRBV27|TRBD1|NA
TGTGCCAGCAGTTACAGGGGGCGCGGGTACACTGAAGCTTTCTTT
CASSYRGRGYTEAFF
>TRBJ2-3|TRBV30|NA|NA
TGTGCCTGGAGTCCGGTTGTGATAACGGATACGCAGTATTTT
CAWSPVVITDTQYF
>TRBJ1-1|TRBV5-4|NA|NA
TGTGCCAGCAGCCGGCTACTCGGGGTAGGCACTGAAGCTTTCTTT
CASSRLLGVGTEAFF
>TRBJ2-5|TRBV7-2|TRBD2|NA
TGTGCCAGCAGCCTACCTAGCGGGGGGGCCGTTGAGACCCAGTACTTC
CASSLPSGGAVETQYF
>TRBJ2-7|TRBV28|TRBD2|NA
TGTGCCAGCAGTTTATCGACTAGCGGTTACTACGAGCAGTACTTC
CASSLSTSGYYEQYF
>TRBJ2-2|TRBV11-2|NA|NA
TGTGCCACCGCAGGGGTGGTCACCGGGGAGCTGTTTTTT
CATAGVVTGELFF
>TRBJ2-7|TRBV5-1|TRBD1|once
TGCGCCAGCAGTTGGGACAGCCCCTCCTACGAGCAGTACTTC
CASSWDSPSYEQYF
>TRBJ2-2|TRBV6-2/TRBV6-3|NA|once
TGTGCCAGCAGTTACTTCTCTTTCGGGATTGGCGGGGAGCTGTTTTTT
CASSYFSFGIGGELFF
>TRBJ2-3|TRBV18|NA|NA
TGTGCCAGCTCGAGCTCTAGCACAGATACGCAGTATTTT
CASSSSSTDTQYF
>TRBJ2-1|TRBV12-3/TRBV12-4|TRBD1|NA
TGTGCCAGCAGTCGACAGGGCTACAATGAGCAGTTCTTC
CASSRQGYNEQFF
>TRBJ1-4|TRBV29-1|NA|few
TGCAGCGTTGGTAACAGGGAAAAACTGTTTTTT
CSVGNREKLFF
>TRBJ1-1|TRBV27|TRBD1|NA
TGTGCCAGCAGTTCCACACCAGGGGGACTCCTTGAAGCTTTCTTT
CASSSTPGGLLEAFF
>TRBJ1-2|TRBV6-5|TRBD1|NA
TGTGCCAGCAGCTACTCAGGGACAGGGGGAGTTGGCTACACCTTC
CASSYSGTGGVGYTF
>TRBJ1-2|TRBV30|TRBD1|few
TGTGCCTGCAATACAGGGGACTATGGCTACACCTTC
CACNTGDYGYTF
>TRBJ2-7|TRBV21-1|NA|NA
TGTGCCAGCAGCAAATCCCCTAGACCTGACGAGCAGTACTTC
CASSKSPRPDEQYF
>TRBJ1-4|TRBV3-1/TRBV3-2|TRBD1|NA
TGTGCCAGCAGCCAATCTCCCTCGACAGGGTCAAATGAAAAACTGTTTTTT
CASSQSPSTGSNEKLFF
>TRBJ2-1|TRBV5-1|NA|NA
TGCGCCAGCAGCTCCCACTACAATGAGCAGTTCTTC
CASSSHYNEQFF
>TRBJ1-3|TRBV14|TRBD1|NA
TGTGCCAGCAGCCCGAACGGACAGGGGGCCCGTGGAAACACCATATATTTT
CASSPNGQGARGNTIYF
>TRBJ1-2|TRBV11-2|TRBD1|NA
TGTGCCAGCAGACGAATCGGGACAGGGAAGGATGGCTACACCTTC
CASRRIGTGKDGYTF
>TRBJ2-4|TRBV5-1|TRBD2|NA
TGCGCCAGCAGCGGGACTAGTAGCCTAGCCAAAAACATTCAGTACTTC
CASSGTSSLAKNIQYF
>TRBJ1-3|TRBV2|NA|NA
TGTGCCAGCAGTGGGGGGGGACACCTCTCTGGAAACACCATATATTTT
CASSGGGHLSGNTIYF
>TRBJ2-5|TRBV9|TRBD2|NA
TGTGCCAGCAGCCCCCAGGGAGGGACTAGAGAGACCCAGTACTTC
CASSPQGGTRETQYF
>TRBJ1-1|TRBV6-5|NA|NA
TGTGCCGCTTTCCGAGACACTGAAGCTTTCTTT
CAAFRDTEAFF
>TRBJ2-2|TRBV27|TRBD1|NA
TGTGCCACCCGAACCGGGACAGCGAACACCGGGGAGCTGTTTTTT
CATRTGTANTGELFF
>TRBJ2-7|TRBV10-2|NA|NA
TGCGCCAGCAGTCCGGGAGCTCAAAACGAGCAGTACTTC
CASSPGAQNEQYF
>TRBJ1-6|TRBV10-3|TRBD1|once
TGTGCCATCAGTCCGGGACAGGAAAGTTCACCCCTCCACTTT
CAISPGQESSPLHF
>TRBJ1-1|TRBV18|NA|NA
TGTGCCAGCTCACCACCACACCGGGGGAACACTGAAGCTTTCTTT
CASSPPHRGNTEAFF
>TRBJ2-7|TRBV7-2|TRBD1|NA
TGTGCCAGCAGCCCCGCCGGGACAGCACTCTACGAGCAGTACTTC
CASSPAGTALYEQYF
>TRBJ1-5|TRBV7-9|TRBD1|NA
TGTGCCAGCAGCTTAGCGGGGCAGGGGGGTCAGCCCCAGCATTTT
CASSLAGQGGQPQHF